Listed below are T cell receptor beta chains from one sample, sequenced in a study of metastatic and nonmetastatic thyroid tumors. TCRdb re-clonotyped the PCR reads via MiXCR. The sample holds roughly 12,000 clones; approximately 30% are singletons and the top ten take 15% to 18%. Sequenced input: tumor tissue. All receptors come from a male donor with papillary thyroid cancer or a benign thyroid nodule (not recorded which). Some clones in this sample may be carry-over from other donors' samples. The CDR3 runs from the conserved cysteine through the conserved F or W. The D gene is left open where the match is weak. Some rows have no size entry. The others give once, few or many, or a class for an expanded clone.

>TRBJ2-3|NA|medium-sized|TRBV5-1
CASSLVQGGVTTDTQYF
TGCGCCAGCAGCTTGGTCCAGGGGGGGGTAACGACAGATACGCAGTATTTT
>TRBJ2-3|TRBD1|NA|TRBV5-1
CASSLGDREADTQYF
TGCGCCAGCAGCTTGGGGGACAGGGAAGCCGATACGCAGTATTTT
>TRBJ1-4|NA|many|TRBV18
CASSPSRQRNEKLFF
TGTGCCAGCTCACCATCGCGACAGAGAAATGAAAAACTGTTTTTT
>TRBJ2-2|TRBD2|medium-sized|TRBV20-1
CSAPATGGVYTGELFF
TGCAGTGCCCCGGCGACGGGAGGCGTATACACCGGGGAGCTGTTTTTT
>TRBJ2-5|TRBD2|many|TRBV12-3/TRBV12-4
CASSQGLATETQYF
TGTGCCAGCAGCCAGGGACTAGCCACGGAGACCCAGTACTTC
>TRBJ2-2|NA|NA|TRBV20-1
CSARRRANTGELFF
TGCAGTGCCCGTCGGCGAGCGAACACCGGGGAGCTGTTTTTT
>TRBJ1-5|NA|NA|TRBV7-2
CASSEHGYQPQHF
TGTGCCAGCAGCGAACATGGATATCAGCCCCAGCATTTT
>TRBJ2-7|NA|NA|TRBV5-5
CASSFGGLNYEQYF
TGTGCCAGCAGCTTTGGGGGCTTGAACTACGAGCAGTACTTC
>TRBJ1-2|NA|few|TRBV19
CASRGVGGNYGYTF
TGTGCCAGTAGAGGTGTGGGTGGTAACTATGGCTACACCTTC
>TRBJ2-1|TRBD2|many|TRBV6-4
CASSDSGGANEQFF
TGTGCCAGCAGTGACAGCGGGGGGGCCAATGAGCAGTTCTTC
>TRBJ2-5|TRBD1|many|TRBV29-1
CSVRTGSETQYF
TGCAGCGTCAGGACAGGGAGCGAGACCCAGTACTTC
>TRBJ2-7|TRBD2|once|TRBV30
CAWRRGSGDHEQYF
TGTGCCTGGAGGCGGGGTAGCGGGGACCACGAGCAGTACTTC
>TRBJ2-5|TRBD1|many|TRBV6-2/TRBV6-3
CASSYPPGQLSQETQYF
TGTGCCAGCAGTTACCCCCCGGGACAGCTCAGCCAAGAGACCCAGTACTTC
>TRBJ2-7|NA|NA|TRBV11-3
CASSLFLGSLYEQYF
TGTGCCAGCAGCTTATTTCTGGGGTCCCTCTACGAGCAGTACTTC
>TRBJ2-5|TRBD1|medium-sized|TRBV6-1
CASSTWTGQETQYF
TGTGCCAGCAGTACATGGACAGGACAAGAGACCCAGTACTTC
>TRBJ1-2|NA|medium-sized|TRBV6-1
CASGGLYGYTF
TGTGCCAGCGGCGGTCTCTATGGCTACACCTTC
>TRBJ1-2|NA|NA|TRBV6-5
CTSSYQALGYGYTF
TGTACCAGCAGCTACCAGGCCCTCGGCTATGGCTACACCTTC
>TRBJ2-2|NA|NA|TRBV7-3
CASSLTSNTGELFF
TGTGCCAGCAGCCTAACTTCGAACACCGGGGAGCTGTTTTTT